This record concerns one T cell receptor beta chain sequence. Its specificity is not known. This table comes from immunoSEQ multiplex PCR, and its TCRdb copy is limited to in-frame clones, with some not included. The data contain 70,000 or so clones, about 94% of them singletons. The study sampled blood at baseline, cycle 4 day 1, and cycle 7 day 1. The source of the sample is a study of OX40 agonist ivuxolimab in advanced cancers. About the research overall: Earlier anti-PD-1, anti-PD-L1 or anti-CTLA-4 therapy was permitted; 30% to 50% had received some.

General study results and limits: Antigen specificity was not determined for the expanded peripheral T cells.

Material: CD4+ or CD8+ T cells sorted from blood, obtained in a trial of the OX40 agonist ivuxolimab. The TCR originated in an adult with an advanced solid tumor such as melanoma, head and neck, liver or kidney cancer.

CDR3 sequence reads: CASSYREGYSYEQYF. CDR3 in DNA: TGTGCCAGCAGTTACAGGGAGGGCTACTCCTACGAGCAGTACTTC. The chain recombines TRBV6-5 with TRBJ2-7; TRBD2 agrees at 7 bases. Germline V gives CDR1 MNHEY, CDR2 SVGAGI. Trimming at V came to 2 bases and at J to 0 bases, leaving 4 bases not matched to a gene. This CDR3 region has 15 residues.